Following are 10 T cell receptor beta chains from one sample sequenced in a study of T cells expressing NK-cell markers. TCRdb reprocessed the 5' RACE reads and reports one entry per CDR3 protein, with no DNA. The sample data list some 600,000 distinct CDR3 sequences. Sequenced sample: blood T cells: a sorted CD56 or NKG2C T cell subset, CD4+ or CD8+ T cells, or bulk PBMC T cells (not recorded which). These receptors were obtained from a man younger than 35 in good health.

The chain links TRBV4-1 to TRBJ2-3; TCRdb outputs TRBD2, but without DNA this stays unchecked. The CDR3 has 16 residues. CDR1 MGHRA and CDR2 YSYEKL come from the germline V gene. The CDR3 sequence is CASSQTESSGWDTQYF.

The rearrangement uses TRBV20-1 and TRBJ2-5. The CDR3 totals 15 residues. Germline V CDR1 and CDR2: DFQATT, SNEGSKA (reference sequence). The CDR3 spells CSARPSSRGQETQYF.

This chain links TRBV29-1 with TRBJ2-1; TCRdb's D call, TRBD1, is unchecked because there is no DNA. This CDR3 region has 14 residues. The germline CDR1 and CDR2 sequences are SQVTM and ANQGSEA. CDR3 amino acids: CSVATGAGNNEQFF.

This chain's CDR3 is CASSLGQTPGQSYNEQFF. The chain couples TRBV11-1 to TRBJ2-1; the TCRdb call, TRBD1, lacks DNA for checking. This CDR3 is 18 amino acids long. Germline V lookup: CDR1 SGHAT, CDR2 FQDESV (reference sequence). Supplemented by reference TRBV11-1 and TRBJ2-1, the full variable domain reads EAEVAQSPRYKITEKSQAVAFWCDPISGHATLYWYRQILGQGPELLVQFQDESVVDDSQLPKDRFSAERLKGVDSTLKIQPAELGDSAMYLCASSLGQTPGQSYNEQFFGPGTRLTVL.

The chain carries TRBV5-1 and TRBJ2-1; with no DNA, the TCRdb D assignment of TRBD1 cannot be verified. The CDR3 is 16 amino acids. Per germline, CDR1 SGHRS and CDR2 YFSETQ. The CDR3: CASSFAYGSGFDEQFF.

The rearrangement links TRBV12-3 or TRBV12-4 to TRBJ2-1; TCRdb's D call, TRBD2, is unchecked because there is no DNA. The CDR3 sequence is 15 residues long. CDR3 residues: CASSLTSGRFHEQFF.

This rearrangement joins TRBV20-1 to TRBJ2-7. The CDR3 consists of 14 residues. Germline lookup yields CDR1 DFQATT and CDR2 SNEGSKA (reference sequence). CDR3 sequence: CSLTVRQSSYEQYF.

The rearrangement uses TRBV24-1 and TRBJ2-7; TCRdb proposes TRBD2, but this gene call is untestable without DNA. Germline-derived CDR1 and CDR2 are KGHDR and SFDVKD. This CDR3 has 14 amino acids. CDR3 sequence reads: CATSDSSGRGEQYF.

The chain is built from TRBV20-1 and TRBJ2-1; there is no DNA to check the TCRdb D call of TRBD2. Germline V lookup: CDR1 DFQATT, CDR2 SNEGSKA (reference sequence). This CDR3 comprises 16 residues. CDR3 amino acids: CSALSLGLARGYEQFF.

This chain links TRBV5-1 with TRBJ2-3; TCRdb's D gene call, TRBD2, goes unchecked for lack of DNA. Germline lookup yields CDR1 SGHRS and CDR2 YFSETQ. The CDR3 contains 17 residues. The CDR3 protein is CASSLEGTSGLADTQYF.